This T cell receptor (beta chain) originates from a study of shared clonotypes between healthy human individuals. V was trimmed by 5 bases and J by 6 bases, leaving 17 bases between them. CDR1 and CDR2 from the germline V gene are SGHVS and FNYEAQ. The CDR3 loop spans 14 amino acids. Original methodology: ImmunoSEQ junction-only sequences lacked quality scores, so their filtering differed. Sequenced by immunoSEQ multiplex PCR; TCRdb stores in-frame clones only, minus some. V, J and clone size are those of that table, while D and trimming were read from the DNA. Of about 340,000 clones in the sample, roughly 80% were seen once.

This clonotype originated in a young man in good health. Sequencing used memory CD4+ T cells sorted from blood. Subset noted: CD45RA-negative fraction. This chain uses TRBV7-6 with TRBJ2-7; D is ambiguous. The CDR3 sequence: CASSPKELVGEQYF. The DNA for the CDR3 is TGTGCCAGCAGCCCGAAAGAGTTGGTGGGCGAGCAGTACTTC.